Listed below are T cell receptor beta chains from one sample, sequenced in a study of T-cell reconstitution after alpha-beta-depleted transplantation in children. TCRdb processed the PCR reads anew with MiXCR; each CDR3 protein has one entry. The sample holds approximately 85,000 distinct CDR3 sequences; roughly an eighth are singletons and the top ten take 25% to 30%. Sample: PBMCs, mostly from graft donor cells, taken 180 days after TCRalphabeta/CD19-depleted stem cell transplant. These receptors all stem from a male patient under 10 years old who had a stem cell transplant for acute lymphoblastic leukemia, so the T cells may come from the graft donor. Each CDR3 is given with its conserved first and last residue. Fields, in order: clone size, J gene, D gene, V gene, CDR3 DNA, CDR3 protein. D genes are given only for firm matches. Some rows have no size entry. The others give once, few or many, or a class for an expanded clone.

>few|TRBJ1-1|TRBD1|TRBV12-3/TRBV12-4
TGTGCCAGCTCAGGGGGAAAGGTGGCTGAAGCTTTCTTT
CASSGGKVAEAFF
>-|TRBJ2-5|-|TRBV24-1
TGTGCCACCAGTGATGCCCGAAGGGTAGAGACCCAGTACTTC
CATSDARRVETQYF
>few|TRBJ2-7|-|TRBV29-1
TGCAGCGTTGGATCGATACCCGAGCAGTACTTC
CSVGSIPEQYF
>-|TRBJ2-6|-|TRBV7-2
TGTGCCAGCAGCTTACAGTCTCTTAACTCTGGGGCCAACGTCCTGACTTTC
CASSLQSLNSGANVLTF
>-|TRBJ2-3|-|TRBV20-1
TGCAGTGCTAGGAAACTTTCTCCTAGCACAGATACGCAGTATTTT
CSARKLSPSTDTQYF
>few|TRBJ2-1|-|TRBV29-1
TGCAGCGTGACCCCGAGACTAGTCCCTGAGCAGTTCTTC
CSVTPRLVPEQFF
>many|TRBJ2-1|-|TRBV5-1
TGCGCCAGCAGCTTGACAGTAAAAGTTTACAATGAGCAGTTCTTC
CASSLTVKVYNEQFF
>-|TRBJ2-2|TRBD1|TRBV4-3
TGCGCCCGCAACCAAGACGCTGGGACAGGGGACACCGGGGAGCTGTTTTTT
CARNQDAGTGDTGELFF
>-|TRBJ2-7|-|TRBV18
TGTGCCAGCTCACCAGGTGAAATGACCTACGAGCAGTACTTC
CASSPGEMTYEQYF
>few|TRBJ2-5|-|TRBV7-9
TGTGCCAGCAGCCGGGCTATAACTTACAGGGAAGAGACCCAGTACTTC
CASSRAITYREETQYF
>many|TRBJ2-1|-|TRBV7-2
TGTGCCAGCAGCTGGGGGCCTCCCGAAGTGTTCTTC
CASSWGPPEVFF
>few|TRBJ1-3|TRBD1|TRBV6-2/TRBV6-3
TGTGCCAGCAGTTACAGCCCCGGGACAGGGGACGGAAACACCATATATTTT
CASSYSPGTGDGNTIYF
>many|TRBJ2-6|TRBD1|TRBV6-5
TGTGCCAGCAGTTGGGACAGTTCCCTCTCTGGGGCCAACGTCCTGACTTTC
CASSWDSSLSGANVLTF
>-|TRBJ1-2|-|TRBV12-3/TRBV12-4
TGTGCCAGCAGTTTCCAACTCAAAACTAACTATGGCTACACCTTC
CASSFQLKTNYGYTF
>-|TRBJ2-2|-|TRBV18
TGTGCCAGCTCACCGCGGCTAGTTCGCGCGAACACCGGGGAGCTGTTTTTT
CASSPRLVRANTGELFF
>few|TRBJ2-7|-|TRBV7-2
TGTGCCAGCAGACGCGACAGCAGCTCCTACGAGCAGTACTTC
CASRRDSSSYEQYF
>-|TRBJ1-2|-|TRBV20-1
TGCAGTGCTAGAGGCAGGGTCGACGGCTACACCTTC
CSARGRVDGYTF
>-|TRBJ2-7|-|TRBV28
TGTGCCAGCCAAAGGCCGGGAGGGGGCGCGCAGTACTTC
CASQRPGGGAQYF
>few|TRBJ1-5|-|TRBV5-5
TGTGCCAGCAGCCCCTTCGGAGTAAGGGTTCAGCCCCAGCATTTT
CASSPFGVRVQPQHF
>-|TRBJ1-1|-|TRBV6-5
TGTGCCAGCAGTTACGAGTCGGTGAGTGAAGCTTTCTTT
CASSYESVSEAFF
>many|TRBJ2-3|TRBD2|TRBV7-2
TGTGCCAGCAGCTTACAACTAGCGGGGGGTCGTACAGATACGCAGTATTTT
CASSLQLAGGRTDTQYF
>few|TRBJ2-3|-|TRBV12-3/TRBV12-4
TGTGCCAGCAGTTTATACCGGAAGGGAGATACGCAGTATTTT
CASSLYRKGDTQYF
>few|TRBJ2-3|-|TRBV6-2/TRBV6-3
TGTGCCAGCACCGCACTCCTAGGACGTTACTATTTT
CASTALLGRYYF
>few|TRBJ1-2|-|TRBV6-1
TGTGCCAGCAGTACCCCCGGGACAACCTATGGCTACACCTTC
CASSTPGTTYGYTF
>many|TRBJ2-2|-|TRBV10-2
TGCGCCAGCAGTGAGGCAGCCTTCCTAATTACCGGGGAGCTGTTTTTT
CASSEAAFLITGELFF
>many|TRBJ2-1|TRBD2|TRBV7-2
TGTGCCAGCGGACTAGCGGTACACAATGAGCAGTTCTTC
CASGLAVHNEQFF
>-|TRBJ1-4|-|TRBV10-3
TGTGCCATCAGTGAGTCGAACGGCGCACTTATGCTTGAAAAACTGTTTTTT
CAISESNGALMLEKLFF
>-|TRBJ2-3|-|TRBV10-3
TGTGCCATCAACGCGCAGGGGGGGGAGGGCACAGATACGCAGTATTTT
CAINAQGGEGTDTQYF
>-|TRBJ1-2|-|TRBV7-8
TGTGCCAGCAGGCCTACAGGGTATTATGGCTACACCTTC
CASRPTGYYGYTF
>few|TRBJ1-3|-|TRBV21-1
TGTGCCAGCAGCAATGTTCGGCAGGGAGAGCCTGGAAACACCATATATTTT
CASSNVRQGEPGNTIYF
>-|TRBJ2-7|-|TRBV6-5
TGTGCCAGCAGTTTCGGGGGACGGCGCTCCTACGAGCAGTACTTC
CASSFGGRRSYEQYF
>-|TRBJ1-2|-|TRBV6-6
TGTGCCAGCGGGCGCAGGGGATGGGGCTACACCTTC
CASGRRGWGYTF
>few|TRBJ1-4|-|TRBV5-8
TGTGCCAGCAGCTTCGGACAAAGCAATGAAAAACTGTTTTTT
CASSFGQSNEKLFF
>-|TRBJ1-3|-|TRBV5-1
TGCGCCAGCTCAACAGGGCACTCTGGAAACACCATATATTTT
CASSTGHSGNTIYF
>many|TRBJ1-1|-|TRBV7-2
TGTGCCAGCAGCTTATTTGCTGGGAACACTGAAGCTTTCTTT
CASSLFAGNTEAFF
>-|TRBJ2-2|-|TRBV7-6
TGTGCCAGCAGCCCAAGGTGGGGCTCGATCGGGGAGCTGTTTTTT
CASSPRWGSIGELFF